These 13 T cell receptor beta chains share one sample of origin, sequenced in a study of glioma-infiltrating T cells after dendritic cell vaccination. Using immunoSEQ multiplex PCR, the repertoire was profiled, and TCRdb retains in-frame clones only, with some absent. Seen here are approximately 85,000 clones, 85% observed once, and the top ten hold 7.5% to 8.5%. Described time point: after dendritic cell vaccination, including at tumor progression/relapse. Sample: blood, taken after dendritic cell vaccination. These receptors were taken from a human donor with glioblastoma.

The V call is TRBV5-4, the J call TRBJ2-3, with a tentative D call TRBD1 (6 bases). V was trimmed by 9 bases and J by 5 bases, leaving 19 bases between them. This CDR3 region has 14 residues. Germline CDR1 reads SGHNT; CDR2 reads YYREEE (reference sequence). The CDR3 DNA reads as TGTGCCATTTCAAGGGGGAGATATATAGATACGCAGTATTTT. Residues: CAISRGRYIDTQYF.

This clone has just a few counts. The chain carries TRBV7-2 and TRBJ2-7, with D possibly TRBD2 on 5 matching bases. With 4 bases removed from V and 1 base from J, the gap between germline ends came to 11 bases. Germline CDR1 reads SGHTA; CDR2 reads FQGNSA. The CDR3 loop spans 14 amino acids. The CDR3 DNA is TGTGCCAGCAGCTCCCCACGGGGATCCTACGAGCAGTACTTC. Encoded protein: CASSSPRGSYEQYF.

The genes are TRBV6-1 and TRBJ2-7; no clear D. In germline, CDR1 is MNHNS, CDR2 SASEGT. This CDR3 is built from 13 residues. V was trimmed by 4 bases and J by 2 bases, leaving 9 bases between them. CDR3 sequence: CASSGETPYEQYF. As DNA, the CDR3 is TGTGCCAGCAGTGGTGAAACACCCTACGAGCAGTACTTC.

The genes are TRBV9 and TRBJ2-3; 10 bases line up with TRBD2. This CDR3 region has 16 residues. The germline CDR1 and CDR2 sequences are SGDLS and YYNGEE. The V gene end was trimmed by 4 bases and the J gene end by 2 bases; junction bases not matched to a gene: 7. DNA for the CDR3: TGTGCCAGCAGCCCCCGGACTAGCGGCTACACAGATACGCAGTATTTT. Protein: CASSPRTSGYTDTQYF.

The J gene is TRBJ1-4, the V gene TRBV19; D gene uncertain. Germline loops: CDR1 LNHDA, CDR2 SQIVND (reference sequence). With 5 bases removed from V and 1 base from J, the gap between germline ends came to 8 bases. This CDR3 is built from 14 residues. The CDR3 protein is CASSASGTNEKLFF. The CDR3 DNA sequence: TGTGCCAGTAGTGCGTCCGGAACTAATGAAAAACTGTTTTTT.

The CDR3 is CASLLAGDYEQYF. In DNA form, the CDR3 reads TGTGCCAGCTTACTAGCGGGAGACTACGAGCAGTACTTC. The chain carries TRBV6-1 and TRBJ2-7, with TRBD2 identical over 11 bases. The CDR3 is 13 amino acids. The V segment lost 8 bases and the J segment 3 bases; nucleotides outside the gene matches: 3. Germline CDR1 MNHNS, CDR2 SASEGT.

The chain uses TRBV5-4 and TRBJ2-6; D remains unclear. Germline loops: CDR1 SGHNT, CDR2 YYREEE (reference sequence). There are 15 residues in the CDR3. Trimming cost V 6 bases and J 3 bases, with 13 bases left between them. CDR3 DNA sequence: TGTGCCAGCATGAGGCAGACTGGTGGGGCCAACGTCCTGACTTTC. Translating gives CASMRQTGGANVLTF.

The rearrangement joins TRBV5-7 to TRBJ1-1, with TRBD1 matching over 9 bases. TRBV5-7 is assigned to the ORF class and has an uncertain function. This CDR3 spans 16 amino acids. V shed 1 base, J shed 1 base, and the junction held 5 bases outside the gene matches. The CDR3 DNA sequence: TGTGCCAGCAGCTTGTGGGGGACAGGGAAGAACACTGAAGCTTTCTTT. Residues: CASSLWGTGKNTEAFF.

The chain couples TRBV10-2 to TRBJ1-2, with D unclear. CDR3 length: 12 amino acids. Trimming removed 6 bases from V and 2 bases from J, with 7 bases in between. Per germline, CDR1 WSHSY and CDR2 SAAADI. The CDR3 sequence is CASRESNYGYTF. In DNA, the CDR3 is TGCGCCAGCAGGGAGAGCAACTATGGCTACACCTTC.

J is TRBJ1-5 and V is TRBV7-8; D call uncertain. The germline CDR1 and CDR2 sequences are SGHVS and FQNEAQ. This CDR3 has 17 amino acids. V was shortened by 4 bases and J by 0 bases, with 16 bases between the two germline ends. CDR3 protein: CASSSRLREYSNQPQHF. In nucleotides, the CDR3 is TGTGCCAGCAGCTCGCGACTGCGGGAGTATAGCAATCAGCCCCAGCATTTT.

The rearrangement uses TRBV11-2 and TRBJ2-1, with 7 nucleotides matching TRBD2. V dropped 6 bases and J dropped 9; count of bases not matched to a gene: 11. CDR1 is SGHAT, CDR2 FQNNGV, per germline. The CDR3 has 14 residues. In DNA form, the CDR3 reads TGTGCCAGCAGGGTAAGGTGGGGGGGAGGTGAGCAGTTCTTC. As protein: CASRVRWGGGEQFF.

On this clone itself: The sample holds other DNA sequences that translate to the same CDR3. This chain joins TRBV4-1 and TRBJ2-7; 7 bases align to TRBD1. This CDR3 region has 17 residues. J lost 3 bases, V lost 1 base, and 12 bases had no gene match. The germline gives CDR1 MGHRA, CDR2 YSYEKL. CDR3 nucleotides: TGCGCCAGCAGCCAAGTCCTGTTCGGACAGGAAAACTACGAGCAGTACTTC. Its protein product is CASSQVLFGQENYEQYF.

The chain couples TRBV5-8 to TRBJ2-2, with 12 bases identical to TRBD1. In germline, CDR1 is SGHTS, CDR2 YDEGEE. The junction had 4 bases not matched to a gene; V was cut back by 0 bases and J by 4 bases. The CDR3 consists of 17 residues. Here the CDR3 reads CASSLEGQGASTGELFF. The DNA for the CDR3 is TGTGCCAGCAGCTTGGAGGGACAGGGGGCGAGCACCGGGGAGCTGTTTTTT.